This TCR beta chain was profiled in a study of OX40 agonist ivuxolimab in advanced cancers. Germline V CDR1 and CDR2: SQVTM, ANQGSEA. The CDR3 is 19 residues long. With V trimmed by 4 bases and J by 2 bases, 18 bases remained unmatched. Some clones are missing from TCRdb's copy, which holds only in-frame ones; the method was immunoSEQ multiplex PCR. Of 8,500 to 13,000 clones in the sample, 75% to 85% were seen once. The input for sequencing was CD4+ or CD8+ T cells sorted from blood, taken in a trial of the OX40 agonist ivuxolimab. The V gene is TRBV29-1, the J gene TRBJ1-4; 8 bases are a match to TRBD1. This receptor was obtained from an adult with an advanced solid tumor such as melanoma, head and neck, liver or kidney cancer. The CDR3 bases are TGCAGCGTTGGGGGGGGCGTGGGGGGACAGGTCTTCACTAATGAAAAACTGTTTTTT. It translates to CSVGGGVGGQVFTNEKLFF.